This T cell receptor (beta chain) was identified during a study of blood T cell repertoires in COVID-19. This CDR3 has 11 amino acids. Germline loops: CDR1 DFQATT, CDR2 SNEGSKA (reference sequence). Trimming took 6 bases from V and 7 from J, leaving 12 bases between them. The protocol was immunoSEQ multiplex PCR, while the TCRdb copy is restricted to in-frame clones and leaves out a portion. The table has some 400,000 clones, 89% seen once. The chain has TRBV20-1 and TRBJ1-2, with TRBD1 as a possible D gene (5 bases). This clonotype was obtained from a woman aged 25-40 years who had recovered from COVID-19. Source material: PBMCs or T cells enriched from blood (not recorded which). CDR3 in DNA: TGCAGTGCCATCCCGCAGGGTGGCTACACCTTC. It yields the protein CSAIPQGGYTF.